This T cell receptor (beta chain) was found in a study of blood T cell repertoires in COVID-19. Study context: Spain, Italy and the United States supplied samples that represented acute and convalescent COVID-19. PBMCs, B-cell-depleted T cells, or T cells provided the cDNA or gDNA that made up the material.

Clones were sequenced by immunoSEQ multiplex PCR, and TCRdb holds only the in-frame ones, with some missing. The sample carries 160,000 or so clones, roughly 83% recorded once. This clonotype originated in a human donor in a cohort sampled during active COVID-19. The sample was peripheral blood.

CDR3 bases: TGTGCCACCAGTGACAGTGGGACAGGGGAAGGGCAGCCCCAGCATTTT. It codes for CATSDSGTGEGQPQHF. The chain employs TRBV24-1 and TRBJ1-5; 10 nucleotides agree with TRBD1. V shed 4 bases, J shed 7 bases, and the junction held 9 bases outside the gene matches. In germline, CDR1 is KGHDR, CDR2 SFDVKD. This CDR3 has 16 residues.